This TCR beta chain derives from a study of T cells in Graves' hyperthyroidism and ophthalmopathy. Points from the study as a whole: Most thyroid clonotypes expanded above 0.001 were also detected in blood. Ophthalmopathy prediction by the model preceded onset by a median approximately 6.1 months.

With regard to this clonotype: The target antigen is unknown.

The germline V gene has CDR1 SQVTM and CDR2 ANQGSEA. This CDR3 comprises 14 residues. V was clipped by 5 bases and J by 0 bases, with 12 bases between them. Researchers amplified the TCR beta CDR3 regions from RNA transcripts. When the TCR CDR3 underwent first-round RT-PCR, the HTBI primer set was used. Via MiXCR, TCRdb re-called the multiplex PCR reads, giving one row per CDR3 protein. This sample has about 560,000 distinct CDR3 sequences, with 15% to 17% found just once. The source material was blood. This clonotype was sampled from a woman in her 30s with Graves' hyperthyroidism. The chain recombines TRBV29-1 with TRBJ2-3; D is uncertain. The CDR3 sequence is CSVPPWQSTDTQYF. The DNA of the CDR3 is TGCAGCGTTCCCCCTTGGCAAAGCACAGATACGCAGTATTTT.